The next 24 T cell receptor beta chains were all read from a single sample in a study of blood T cell repertoires in COVID-19. Repertoires were generated with immunoSEQ multiplex PCR, while TCRdb's copy carries only in-frame clones and drops some. The data hold hundreds of thousands of clones, with over 75% observed a single time. The sample was peripheral blood. Receptor source: a woman between 40 and 55 years old who had recovered from COVID-19.

This chain connects TRBV18 to TRBJ2-3; 11 bases align to TRBD2. This CDR3 is 15 amino acids long. Trimming cost V 6 bases and J 2 bases; bases outside gene matches: 4. Germline V gene sequence: CDR1 KGHSH, CDR2 LQKENI. The CDR3 reads CASSQLAGDTDTQYF. DNA for the CDR3: TGTGCCAGCTCCCAACTAGCGGGGGACACAGATACGCAGTATTTT.

The chain's CDR3 is CASSLVSSGTPTDTQYF. The DNA for the CDR3 is TGTGCCAGCAGCTTGGTTTCTAGCGGGACCCCCACAGATACGCAGTATTTT. The chain carries TRBV5-6 and TRBJ2-3; 9 bases are a match to TRBD2. The CDR3 loop spans 17 amino acids. The ends lost 0 bases at V and 2 bases at J; junction bases unmatched: 7. In germline, CDR1 is SGHDT, CDR2 YYEEEE.

This clone was seen once. The genes are TRBV13 and TRBJ1-2, with 9 nucleotides matching TRBD1. CDR1 and CDR2 from the germline V gene are PRHDT and FYEKMQ (reference sequence). The J segment lost 5 bases and the V segment lost 2 bases, leaving 6 bases of the junction unmatched. This CDR3 is built from 15 residues. CDR3 residues: CASSLPGQGTYGYTF. The CDR3 DNA follows: TGTGCCAGCAGCTTACCGGGACAGGGAACTTATGGCTACACCTTC.

This sequence joins TRBV11-3 and TRBJ2-5, with TRBD1 as a possible D gene (6 bases). The CDR3 has 15 residues. The V and J ends lost 6 bases and 2 bases respectively, with 16 bases between them. Germline CDR1 is SGHNT and CDR2 is YENEEA. DNA of the CDR3: TGTGCCAGCAGTTTAAGGGGGAAAGGGCAAGAGACCCAGTACTTC. Amino acids: CASSLRGKGQETQYF.

The rearrangement joins TRBV24-1 to TRBJ1-2; 8 bases fit TRBD1. V dropped 4 bases and J dropped 3; count of bases not matched to a gene: 6. Per germline, CDR1 KGHDR and CDR2 SFDVKD. The CDR3 covers 15 residues. The CDR3 spells CATSDPTGADYGYTF. In DNA form, the CDR3 reads TGTGCCACCAGTGACCCGACAGGGGCGGACTATGGCTACACCTTC.

The V gene is TRBV7-2, the J gene TRBJ2-2, with 10 positions matching TRBD1. This CDR3 comprises 14 residues. Unmatched junction bases numbered 7, after V lost 8 bases and J lost 7 bases. CDR1 and CDR2 (germline): SGHTA, FQGNSA. The CDR3 protein is CASGQGGISGELFF. CDR3 in DNA: TGTGCCAGCGGACAGGGGGGAATCAGCGGGGAGCTGTTTTTT.

The chain recombines TRBV7-2 with TRBJ2-3, with no clear D. The CDR3 loop spans 14 amino acids. Germline CDR1 is SGHTA and CDR2 is FQGNSA. V shed 4 bases and J shed 0 bases, with 8 bases lying between them. The CDR3 DNA is TGTGCCAGCAGCTCGTCTTCTAGCACAGATACGCAGTATTTT. Translating gives CASSSSSSTDTQYF.

The chain combines TRBV7-2 with TRBJ2-7; TRBD1 matches at 12 bases. Germline lookup yields CDR1 SGHTA and CDR2 FQGNSA. J lost 6 bases, V lost 3 bases, and 6 bases had no gene match. This CDR3 has 15 amino acids. For the CDR3, the DNA is TGTGCCAGCAGCTTTGCCGGGACAGGGGGCTCCGAGCAGTACTTC. Amino acids: CASSFAGTGGSEQYF.

The V and J genes are TRBV5-4 and TRBJ1-3; D is unresolved. Germline V lookup: CDR1 SGHNT, CDR2 YYREEE (reference sequence). This CDR3 contains 13 residues. The ends were cut back, 2 bases at V and 1 base at J, with 4 bases in the middle. The CDR3 DNA reads as TGTGCCAGCAGCTTCTATTCTGGAAACACCATATATTTT. Its protein is CASSFYSGNTIYF.

The gene calls are TRBV6-2 or TRBV6-3 and TRBJ2-1, with a tentative D call TRBD2 (7 bases). The CDR3 length is 13 residues. V was clipped by 5 bases and J by 7 bases, with 12 bases between them. From germline, CDR1 is MNHEY and CDR2 SVGEGT. The chain's CDR3 is CASSRGGRNEQFF. CDR3 bases: TGTGCCAGCAGTAGGGGGGGGAGGAATGAGCAGTTCTTC.

This clone came up once. V usage is TRBV6-2 or TRBV6-3 and J usage is TRBJ2-7, with 7 bases lining up with TRBD1. In germline, CDR1 is MNHEY, CDR2 SVGEGT. The trim removed 4 bases at V and 4 bases at J, leaving 10 bases unmatched. The CDR3 consists of 15 residues. The CDR3 reads CASSSTGAPPYEQYF. CDR3 DNA sequence: TGTGCCAGCAGTTCCACAGGGGCCCCGCCTTACGAGCAGTACTTC.

This chain connects TRBV7-2 to TRBJ2-7, with TRBD1 matching over 8 bases. Trimming cost V 4 bases and J 0 bases; bases outside gene matches: 8. Per germline, CDR1 SGHTA and CDR2 FQGNSA. The CDR3 is 16 residues long. In nucleotides, the CDR3 is TGTGCCAGCAGCTCTCGAACAGGGGGTCGCTCCTACGAGCAGTACTTC. Amino acids: CASSSRTGGRSYEQYF.

This rearrangement joins TRBV6-5 to TRBJ1-4; D is possibly TRBD1 (5 bases). The germline V and J ends were trimmed by 3 bases and 0 bases, with 8 bases remaining between them. Germline V gives CDR1 MNHEY, CDR2 SVGAGI. The length of the CDR3 is 15 residues. The CDR3 protein is CASSYSGATNEKLFF. The CDR3 bases are TGTGCCAGCAGTTATTCGGGGGCAACTAATGAAAAACTGTTTTTT.

The chain has TRBV27 and TRBJ1-5; maybe TRBD1 (5 bases). This CDR3 is 14 amino acids long. Deletions cut 1 base from V and 6 bases from J, with 10 bases between. From germline, CDR1 is MNHEY and CDR2 SMNVEV (reference sequence). Written as DNA, the CDR3 is TGTGCCAGCAGTTTATTGGGGGGGGGTCAGCCCCAGCATTTT. It translates to CASSLLGGGQPQHF.

The chain couples TRBV19 to TRBJ2-1; 9 bases are shared with TRBD2. CDR1 and CDR2 (germline): LNHDA, SQIVND (reference sequence). This CDR3 has 15 amino acids. With 5 bases clipped from V and 5 bases from J, the junction kept 7 bases outside the gene matches. CDR3 loop: CASSGQRGAHNEQFF. CDR3 bases: TGTGCCAGTAGTGGCCAGCGGGGGGCCCACAATGAGCAGTTCTTC.

The genes are TRBV11-2 and TRBJ2-2; D unclear. The CDR3 length is 16 residues. The V end lost 2 bases, the J end lost 0 bases, and 10 bases lay between the germline ends. Germline lookup yields CDR1 SGHAT and CDR2 FQNNGV. The CDR3 bases are TGTGCCAGCAGCTTACTGGCCCTCGCGAACACCGGGGAGCTGTTTTTT. This translates into CASSLLALANTGELFF.

Of note for this clone: In the same sample, other DNA sequences code for this CDR3. For the CDR3, the DNA is TGTGCCAGTAGTATAGTAGGGGGGGCGTCTAATCAGCCCCAGCATTTT. This gives the protein CASSIVGGASNQPQHF. The chain combines TRBV19 with TRBJ1-5; a weak D match, TRBD1 (6 bases). V gave up 1 base and J gave up 4 bases, with 14 bases separating them. In germline, CDR1 is LNHDA, CDR2 SQIVND (reference sequence). The CDR3 has 16 residues.

The chain has TRBV6-5 and TRBJ1-2; no firm D call. The CDR3 is 13 amino acids. The germline V gene encodes CDR1 MNHEY and CDR2 SVGAGI. The ends were cut back, 10 bases at V and 7 bases at J, with 19 bases in the middle. In nucleotides, the CDR3 is TGTGCCACCCTTCTTAGCCCGGGAGGTGGCTACACCTTC. Its translation is CATLLSPGGGYTF.

This sequence joins TRBV28 and TRBJ1-6; unclear D gene. Germline-derived CDR1 and CDR2 are MDHEN and SYDVKM. V was pared by 6 bases and J by 4 bases, with 4 bases between. This CDR3 contains 12 residues. The CDR3 nucleotides read TGTGCCAGCAGCCTTTATAATTCACCCCTCCACTTT. It translates to CASSLYNSPLHF.

In regard to this clone: The sample has other DNA sequences that encode this CDR3 too. The chain has TRBV12-3 or TRBV12-4 and TRBJ1-1; D not resolved. V was shortened by 3 bases and J by 1 base, with 6 bases between the two germline ends. The CDR3 spans 13 residues. CDR3 sequence: CASSFSGNTEAFF. The CDR3, as DNA: TGTGCCAGCAGTTTTTCAGGGAACACTGAAGCTTTCTTT.

The gene calls are TRBV19 and TRBJ2-7; 10 bases are shared with TRBD2. Germline loops: CDR1 LNHDA, CDR2 SQIVND (reference sequence). The CDR3 extends over 17 amino acids. Trimming cost V 0 bases and J 0 bases; bases outside gene matches: 5. The CDR3 is CASSIDTASGSSYEQYF. The CDR3 DNA reads TGTGCCAGTAGTATAGATACGGCTAGCGGGAGCTCCTACGAGCAGTACTTC. Full variable domain (missing parts from reference TRBV19 and TRBJ2-7): DGGITQSPKYLFRKEGQNVTLSCEQNLNHDAMYWYRQDPGQGLRLIYYSQIVNDFQKGDIAEGYSVSREKKESFPLTVTSAQKNPTAFYLCASSIDTASGSSYEQYFGPGTRLTVT.

This chain uses TRBV28 with TRBJ1-2; D perhaps matches TRBD1 (5 bases). The V end lost 3 bases, the J end lost 2 bases, and 7 bases lay between the germline ends. CDR3 length equals 13 residues. Germline CDR1 is MDHEN and CDR2 is SYDVKM. The chain's CDR3 is CASSFDRNYGYTF. The CDR3 DNA reads TGTGCCAGCAGTTTTGACAGAAACTATGGCTACACCTTC.

V gene TRBV7-8 combines with J gene TRBJ1-1; a weak D match, TRBD1 (6 bases). V shed 3 bases and J shed 5 bases, with 13 bases lying between them. The CDR3 consists of 14 residues. In germline, CDR1 is SGHVS, CDR2 FQNEAQ. CDR3 sequence: CASSFRDRRTEAFF. CDR3 DNA sequence: TGTGCCAGCAGCTTTCGTGACAGGAGGACTGAAGCTTTCTTT.

The J gene is TRBJ1-5, the V gene TRBV15; 10 bases line up with TRBD1. The CDR3 runs to 16 residues. J was trimmed by 7 bases and V by 3 bases; bases with no gene match: 9. The germline V gene has CDR1 LNHNV and CDR2 YYDKDF (reference sequence). The CDR3: CATSRPPGQGLQPQHF. CDR3 nucleotides: TGTGCCACCAGCAGGCCCCCGGGACAGGGGCTGCAGCCCCAGCATTTT. Full variable domain (remainder filled in from reference TRBV15 and TRBJ1-5): DAMVIQNPRYQVTQFGKPVTLSCSQTLNHNVMYWYQQKSSQAPKLLFHYYDKDFNNEADTPDNFQSRRPNTSFCFLDIRSPGLGDTAMYLCATSRPPGQGLQPQHFGDGTRLSIL.